Included here is one T cell receptor beta chain sequence, with context. Sequencing was performed with immunoSEQ multiplex PCR; in TCRdb, only in-frame clones are kept and a portion is missing. This table has about 120,000 clones, around 92% appearing once. The entry originates in a study of control samples from healthy donors and cancer patients. The ends were cut back, 6 bases at V and 5 bases at J, with 13 bases in the middle. The germline CDR1 and CDR2 sequences are LGHDT and YNNKEL (reference sequence). The CDR3 is made up of 13 amino acids. The TCR was taken from an elderly man with head and neck cancer. The chain links TRBV3-1 (or the pseudogene TRBV3-2) to TRBJ1-2; D is unresolved. The material sequenced was PBMCs. The CDR3 DNA sequence: TGTGCCAGCAGGCCAGCAGGAAATTATGGCTACACCTTC. It specifies CASRPAGNYGYTF.